A selection of T cell receptor beta chains follows, all from one sample in a study of blood T cell repertoires in COVID-19. The protocol was immunoSEQ multiplex PCR, while the TCRdb copy is restricted to in-frame clones and leaves out a portion. This sample has approximately 19,000 clones, with approximately 93% found just once. The sample comprised peripheral blood. The receptors were gathered from a human donor in a cohort sampled during active COVID-19. Both conserved end residues are part of each CDR3. The order of the fields is D gene, V gene, clone size, J gene, CDR3 protein, CDR3 DNA. The D gene is left open where the match is weak. Part of the rows lack a size; the others show once, few, many or a class for expanded clones.

d_gene: TRBD2
v_gene: TRBV6-2/TRBV6-3
abundance: few
j_gene: TRBJ2-7
CDR3aa: CASSPGLLTGSNEQYF
CDR3nt: TGTGCCAGCAGCCCGGGACTACTCACTGGATCTAACGAGCAGTACTTC

d_gene: NA
v_gene: TRBV15
abundance: NA
j_gene: TRBJ1-3
CDR3aa: CATSDSSGNTIYF
CDR3nt: TGTGCCACCAGCGACAGTTCTGGAAACACCATATATTTT

d_gene: NA
v_gene: TRBV5-6
abundance: once
j_gene: TRBJ2-2
CDR3aa: CASSLTKGVSGELFF
CDR3nt: TGTGCCAGCAGCTTAACGAAAGGAGTATCCGGGGAGCTGTTTTTT

d_gene: NA
v_gene: TRBV6-5
abundance: NA
j_gene: TRBJ1-2
CDR3aa: CASSYGGGGYGYTF
CDR3nt: TGTGCCAGCAGTTACGGGGGAGGTGGGTATGGCTACACCTTC

d_gene: NA
v_gene: TRBV3-1/TRBV3-2
abundance: NA
j_gene: TRBJ2-7
CDR3aa: CASSQVQYEQYF
CDR3nt: TGTGCCAGCAGCCAAGTACAGTACGAGCAGTACTTC

d_gene: NA
v_gene: TRBV13
abundance: once
j_gene: TRBJ1-2
CDR3aa: CASSTAYYGYTF
CDR3nt: TGTGCCAGCAGCACAGCCTACTATGGCTACACCTTC

d_gene: NA
v_gene: TRBV2
abundance: once
j_gene: TRBJ1-1
CDR3aa: CASSGVIPGALREAFF
CDR3nt: TGTGCCAGCAGCGGGGTTATCCCAGGGGCCCTACGTGAAGCTTTCTTT

d_gene: TRBD2
v_gene: TRBV7-9
abundance: NA
j_gene: TRBJ2-1
CDR3aa: CASSFPAGASYNEQFF
CDR3nt: TGTGCCAGCAGCTTCCCAGCGGGGGCCTCCTACAATGAGCAGTTCTTC

d_gene: TRBD1
v_gene: TRBV7-9
abundance: NA
j_gene: TRBJ2-6
CDR3aa: CASSPPLTGYSGANVLTF
CDR3nt: TGTGCCAGCAGCCCCCCCTTGACAGGGTACTCTGGGGCCAACGTCCTGACTTTC

d_gene: NA
v_gene: TRBV5-1
abundance: NA
j_gene: TRBJ1-1
CDR3aa: CASSLDWLAPTPEAAEAFF
CDR3nt: TGCGCCAGCAGCTTGGATTGGCTAGCCCCAACTCCAGAAGCGGCTGAAGCTTTCTTT

d_gene: NA
v_gene: TRBV4-3
abundance: few
j_gene: TRBJ1-5
CDR3aa: CASSQEQGINQPQHF
CDR3nt: TGCGCCAGCAGCCAAGAGCAGGGTATAAATCAGCCCCAGCATTTT

d_gene: NA
v_gene: TRBV30
abundance: NA
j_gene: TRBJ1-2
CDR3aa: CAQQGNRAMKVTF
CDR3nt: TGTGCCCAGCAGGGGAACAGGGCTATGAAAGTTACCTTC

d_gene: TRBD2
v_gene: TRBV7-9
abundance: NA
j_gene: TRBJ2-1
CDR3aa: CASSPGLVDNEQFF
CDR3nt: TGTGCCAGCAGCCCCGGACTAGTTGACAATGAGCAGTTCTTC

d_gene: TRBD1
v_gene: TRBV5-6
abundance: NA
j_gene: TRBJ1-2
CDR3aa: CASSLVQGYGYTF
CDR3nt: TGTGCCAGCAGCTTGGTACAGGGGTATGGCTACACCTTC

d_gene: NA
v_gene: TRBV5-5
abundance: NA
j_gene: TRBJ1-1
CDR3aa: CASRMSRGTEAFF
CDR3nt: TGTGCCAGCAGGATGAGCCGGGGCACTGAAGCTTTCTTT

d_gene: NA
v_gene: TRBV3-1/TRBV3-2
abundance: NA
j_gene: TRBJ1-6
CDR3aa: CASSQIQGDSYNSPLHF
CDR3nt: TGTGCCAGCAGCCAGATACAGGGAGACTCCTATAATTCACCCCTCCACTTT

d_gene: NA
v_gene: TRBV5-4
abundance: once
j_gene: TRBJ1-1
CDR3aa: CASSLDSLNTEAFF
CDR3nt: TGTGCCAGCAGCTTGGACAGTCTGAACACTGAAGCTTTCTTT

d_gene: TRBD2
v_gene: TRBV9
abundance: once
j_gene: TRBJ2-1
CDR3aa: CASSSFPAGAYNEQFF
CDR3nt: TGTGCCAGCAGCTCCTTCCCAGCGGGGGCCTACAATGAGCAGTTCTTC

d_gene: NA
v_gene: TRBV28
abundance: NA
j_gene: TRBJ2-7
CDR3aa: CASSRLARVGEQYF
CDR3nt: TGTGCCAGCAGTCGTTTAGCTCGGGTGGGCGAGCAGTACTTC

d_gene: TRBD2
v_gene: TRBV4-3
abundance: NA
j_gene: TRBJ2-1
CDR3aa: CASSLRLLTSGNVEQFF
CDR3nt: TGCGCCAGCAGCCTCCGACTCCTGACTAGCGGGAACGTTGAGCAGTTCTTC

d_gene: NA
v_gene: TRBV27
abundance: NA
j_gene: TRBJ2-7
CDR3aa: CASSLSGRAPYEQYF
CDR3nt: TGTGCCAGCAGTTTATCGGGCAGGGCGCCCTACGAGCAGTACTTC

d_gene: NA
v_gene: TRBV28
abundance: NA
j_gene: TRBJ1-4
CDR3aa: CASGALRGEKLFF
CDR3nt: TGTGCCAGCGGGGCCTTAAGGGGTGAAAAACTGTTTTTT

d_gene: NA
v_gene: TRBV5-1
abundance: NA
j_gene: TRBJ1-1
CDR3aa: CASSLFRGRGTEAFF
CDR3nt: TGCGCCAGCAGCTTGTTCAGGGGAAGGGGCACTGAAGCTTTCTTT

d_gene: NA
v_gene: TRBV7-2
abundance: NA
j_gene: TRBJ1-1
CDR3aa: CASSLGGTLGEAFF
CDR3nt: TGTGCCAGCAGCTTAGGGGGGACACTGGGTGAAGCTTTCTTT

d_gene: NA
v_gene: TRBV7-9
abundance: NA
j_gene: TRBJ1-2
CDR3aa: CASSAIEQGTDYGYTF
CDR3nt: TGTGCCAGCAGCGCCATCGAACAGGGTACCGACTATGGCTACACCTTC

d_gene: TRBD2
v_gene: TRBV27
abundance: NA
j_gene: TRBJ2-3
CDR3aa: CASSLGLAGSTDTQYF
CDR3nt: TGTGCCAGCAGTTTAGGACTAGCGGGAAGCACAGATACGCAGTATTTT

d_gene: TRBD1
v_gene: TRBV3-1/TRBV3-2
abundance: NA
j_gene: TRBJ1-6
CDR3aa: CASSQLFHGTGVSPLHF
CDR3nt: TGTGCCAGCAGCCAATTGTTTCACGGGACAGGGGTTTCACCCCTCCACTTT

d_gene: TRBD2
v_gene: TRBV28
abundance: NA
j_gene: TRBJ2-3
CDR3aa: CASSLIRTSGRGRDTQYF
CDR3nt: TGTGCCAGCAGCCTAATCAGGACTAGCGGGCGTGGGAGAGATACGCAGTATTTT

d_gene: NA
v_gene: TRBV5-1
abundance: once
j_gene: TRBJ2-2
CDR3aa: CASSLSWTANTGELFF
CDR3nt: TGCGCCAGCAGCCTCTCGTGGACAGCAAACACCGGGGAGCTGTTTTTT

d_gene: NA
v_gene: TRBV9
abundance: once
j_gene: TRBJ1-3
CDR3aa: CASSVDSGNTIYF
CDR3nt: TGTGCCAGCAGCGTAGATTCGGGAAACACCATATATTTT

d_gene: NA
v_gene: TRBV4-3
abundance: NA
j_gene: TRBJ1-1
CDR3aa: CASRIGRGMNTEAFF
CDR3nt: TGCGCCAGCAGGATAGGGAGGGGGATGAACACTGAAGCTTTCTTT

d_gene: TRBD1
v_gene: TRBV29-1
abundance: NA
j_gene: TRBJ1-1
CDR3aa: CSVDRTGGMNTEAFF
CDR3nt: TGCAGCGTTGATCGAACAGGGGGTATGAACACTGAAGCTTTCTTT

d_gene: NA
v_gene: TRBV27
abundance: NA
j_gene: TRBJ2-7
CDR3aa: CASSPTRGAALYEQYF
CDR3nt: TGTGCCAGCAGCCCCACCCGGGGGGCAGCCTTATACGAGCAGTACTTC

d_gene: TRBD2
v_gene: TRBV5-4
abundance: NA
j_gene: TRBJ2-5
CDR3aa: CASSLVQGSGGGTQYF
CDR3nt: TGTGCCAGCAGCTTGGTTCAGGGTAGCGGGGGTGGGACCCAGTACTTC

d_gene: TRBD2
v_gene: TRBV19
abundance: NA
j_gene: TRBJ2-1
CDR3aa: CASSMGLANEQFF
CDR3nt: TGTGCCAGTAGTATGGGACTAGCGAATGAGCAGTTCTTC

d_gene: TRBD1
v_gene: TRBV28
abundance: NA
j_gene: TRBJ2-5
CDR3aa: CASSSPRRQGKETQYF
CDR3nt: TGTGCCAGCAGTTCGCCTCGACGACAGGGCAAAGAGACCCAGTACTTC

d_gene: TRBD1
v_gene: TRBV27
abundance: NA
j_gene: TRBJ2-4
CDR3aa: CASSSGQGSRAKNIQYF
CDR3nt: TGTGCCAGCAGTTCGGGACAGGGAAGTAGGGCCAAAAACATTCAGTACTTC

d_gene: NA
v_gene: TRBV11-2
abundance: NA
j_gene: TRBJ2-1
CDR3aa: CASSPEMGLGTYNEQFF
CDR3nt: TGTGCCAGCAGCCCAGAGATGGGACTCGGGACCTACAATGAGCAGTTCTTC

d_gene: TRBD1
v_gene: TRBV29-1
abundance: NA
j_gene: TRBJ2-5
CDR3aa: CSVGQGALETQYF
CDR3nt: TGCAGCGTGGGACAGGGGGCCTTAGAGACCCAGTACTTC

d_gene: TRBD1
v_gene: TRBV10-3
abundance: NA
j_gene: TRBJ1-1
CDR3aa: CAISKDRGVNTEAFF
CDR3nt: TGTGCCATCAGTAAAGACAGGGGGGTGAACACTGAAGCTTTCTTT

d_gene: TRBD2
v_gene: TRBV18
abundance: NA
j_gene: TRBJ2-3
CDR3aa: CASSPLAGAPTDTQYF
CDR3nt: TGTGCCAGCTCACCACTAGCGGGAGCTCCCACAGATACGCAGTATTTT

d_gene: TRBD2
v_gene: TRBV25-1
abundance: NA
j_gene: TRBJ2-1
CDR3aa: CASSSGTSGRNEQFF
CDR3nt: TGTGCCAGTTCGTCCGGGACTAGCGGGAGAAATGAGCAGTTCTTC

d_gene: TRBD1
v_gene: TRBV6-5
abundance: NA
j_gene: TRBJ1-6
CDR3aa: CASSRGQGYNSPLHF
CDR3nt: TGTGCCAGCAGTAGAGGACAGGGCTATAATTCACCCCTCCACTTT

d_gene: NA
v_gene: TRBV5-4
abundance: NA
j_gene: TRBJ2-7
CDR3aa: CASSRYSGEQYF
CDR3nt: TGTGCCAGCAGCCGATATAGTGGCGAGCAGTACTTC

d_gene: TRBD2
v_gene: TRBV19
abundance: NA
j_gene: TRBJ2-1
CDR3aa: CATDRMREGRNEQFF
CDR3nt: TGTGCCACCGACCGTATGCGGGAGGGCCGCAATGAGCAGTTCTTC

d_gene: TRBD1
v_gene: TRBV10-3
abundance: NA
j_gene: TRBJ2-3
CDR3aa: CAISDPGQMSTDTQYF
CDR3nt: TGTGCCATCAGTGACCCGGGACAGATGAGCACAGATACGCAGTATTTT

d_gene: NA
v_gene: TRBV6-6
abundance: NA
j_gene: TRBJ1-6
CDR3aa: CASSYGQGYSPLHF
CDR3nt: TGTGCCAGCAGTTACGGGCAGGGATACTCACCCCTCCACTTT

d_gene: NA
v_gene: TRBV30
abundance: NA
j_gene: TRBJ2-7
CDR3aa: CAWRQTPSYEQYF
CDR3nt: TGTGCCTGGAGACAAACACCCTCCTACGAGCAGTACTTC

d_gene: TRBD2
v_gene: TRBV4-3
abundance: NA
j_gene: TRBJ2-1
CDR3aa: CASSQQTSGVYNEQFF
CDR3nt: TGCGCCAGCAGCCAACAAACTAGCGGGGTCTACAATGAGCAGTTCTTC

d_gene: NA
v_gene: TRBV5-5
abundance: NA
j_gene: TRBJ2-3
CDR3aa: CASSSPENTQYF
CDR3nt: TGTGCCAGCAGCTCTCCCGAGAATACGCAGTATTTT

d_gene: NA
v_gene: TRBV24-1
abundance: NA
j_gene: TRBJ2-3
CDR3aa: CATRESDTQYF
CDR3nt: TGTGCCACCCGAGAATCAGATACGCAGTATTTT

d_gene: NA
v_gene: TRBV7-9
abundance: NA
j_gene: TRBJ2-2
CDR3aa: CASSLGAGTNTGELFF
CDR3nt: TGTGCCAGCAGCTTAGGGGCCGGGACGAACACCGGGGAGCTGTTTTTT

d_gene: TRBD1
v_gene: TRBV19
abundance: NA
j_gene: TRBJ1-5
CDR3aa: CASHVQGVVEPQHF
CDR3nt: TGTGCCAGTCATGTACAGGGGGTTGTGGAGCCCCAGCATTTT

d_gene: TRBD1
v_gene: TRBV30
abundance: NA
j_gene: TRBJ1-2
CDR3aa: CAWSDGAGGKGYTF
CDR3nt: TGTGCCTGGAGTGATGGGGCAGGGGGCAAAGGCTACACCTTC

d_gene: NA
v_gene: TRBV6-1
abundance: NA
j_gene: TRBJ1-5
CDR3aa: CASSEGAWYSNQPQHF
CDR3nt: TGTGCCAGCAGTGAAGGGGCCTGGTATAGCAATCAGCCCCAGCATTTT

d_gene: NA
v_gene: TRBV19
abundance: NA
j_gene: TRBJ2-1
CDR3aa: CASSNAAYNEQFF
CDR3nt: TGTGCCAGTAGTAACGCAGCCTACAATGAGCAGTTCTTC

d_gene: NA
v_gene: TRBV11-2
abundance: NA
j_gene: TRBJ2-6
CDR3aa: CASSLDLRVGANVLTF
CDR3nt: TGTGCCAGCAGCTTAGATCTTCGGGTTGGGGCCAACGTCCTGACTTTC

d_gene: NA
v_gene: TRBV5-1
abundance: NA
j_gene: TRBJ2-7
CDR3aa: CASSAGGDTYEQYF
CDR3nt: TGCGCCAGCAGCGCCGGCGGCGATACCTACGAGCAGTACTTC

d_gene: TRBD2
v_gene: TRBV9
abundance: NA
j_gene: TRBJ2-1
CDR3aa: CASSPRAREANEQFF
CDR3nt: TGTGCCAGCAGCCCCCGGGCGCGGGAGGCCAATGAGCAGTTCTTC